These 8 T cell receptor beta chains originate from one sample sequenced in a study of T cell responses to AZD1222 COVID-19 vaccine. TCRdb's copy holds only in-frame clones and misses some; the assay was immunoSEQ multiplex PCR. The sample has some 150,000 clones, 88% seen once; the top ten hold under 3.5%. The sample here was peripheral blood, taken on day 0 of MenACWY control vaccination. The receptors were sampled from an adult in good health.

The chain's CDR3 is CASSTRDAEDTQYF. In nucleotides, the CDR3 is TGTGCCAGCAGCACAAGAGACGCGGAAGATACGCAGTATTTT. The chain recombines TRBV5-8 with TRBJ2-3, with D hard to call. With 4 bases removed from V and 5 bases from J, the gap between germline ends came to 14 bases. The CDR3 runs 14 residues. Per the germline V gene, CDR1 is SGHTS and CDR2 is YDEGEE.

The chain links TRBV4-3 to TRBJ2-3, with 16 bases lining up with TRBD2. Germline lookup yields CDR1 LGHNA and CDR2 YSLEER. Trimming removed 2 bases from V and 6 bases from J; junction bases left unmatched: 5. The CDR3 contains 17 residues. In nucleotides, the CDR3 is TGCGCCAGCAGCCAAACCGGGACTAGCGGGAGGGGCGATACGCAGTATTTT. Its protein is CASSQTGTSGRGDTQYF.

This clone was counted once. J is TRBJ1-2 and V is TRBV7-3; D gene unclear. V shed 5 bases and J shed 3 bases, with 13 bases lying between them. Germline CDR1 reads SGHTA; CDR2 reads FQGTGA. This CDR3 spans 14 amino acids. The CDR3 spells CASSPRAGHYGYTF. CDR3 sequence (DNA): TGTGCCAGCAGCCCCCGGGCAGGACACTATGGCTACACCTTC.

The V and J genes are TRBV4-2 and TRBJ2-2; D gene ambiguous. Germline V gene data show CDR1 as LGHNA and CDR2 as YNFKEQ. V was trimmed by 4 bases and J by 5 bases, leaving 20 bases between them. This CDR3 comprises 17 residues. The DNA of the CDR3 is TGTGCCAGCAGCCGACGACGGAACACCGTGCGAACCGGGGAGCTGTTTTTT. Protein product: CASSRRRNTVRTGELFF.

This clone is a singleton in its sample. The chain employs TRBV2 and TRBJ2-2; TRBD2 matches at 7 bases. Trimming cost V 8 bases and J 5 bases; bases outside gene matches: 8. The CDR3 covers 14 residues. Germline values: CDR1 SNHLY, CDR2 FYNNEI. CDR3 in amino acids: CASLRPAGTGELFF. Written as DNA, the CDR3 is TGTGCCAGCCTTCGGCCAGCGGGGACCGGGGAGCTGTTTTTT.

V and J are TRBV2 and TRBJ2-2; no firm D call. V lost 6 bases and J 6 bases, leaving 11 bases between the germline ends. The length of the CDR3 is 13 residues. Germline V CDR1 and CDR2: SNHLY, FYNNEI. The CDR3 sequence: CASRADASGELFF. The CDR3 DNA follows: TGTGCCAGCAGGGCTGACGCCTCCGGGGAGCTGTTTTTT.

The chain couples TRBV18 to TRBJ2-2, with D unclear. The CDR3 sequence is 15 residues long. Germline CDR1 reads KGHSH; CDR2 reads LQKENI. V was trimmed by 4 bases and J by 0 bases, leaving 9 bases between them. This CDR3 is CASSRPASNTGELFF. The CDR3 coding sequence is TGTGCCAGCTCACGGCCGGCGTCGAACACCGGGGAGCTGTTTTTT.

V and J are TRBV5-4 and TRBJ1-1; D remains unclear. The germline V and J ends were trimmed by 3 bases and 1 base, with 1 base remaining between them. CDR1 and CDR2 (germline): SGHNT, YYREEE (reference sequence). This CDR3 region has 11 residues. CDR3 nucleotide sequence: TGTGCCAGCAGCTCGAACACTGAAGCTTTCTTT. Protein: CASSSNTEAFF.